Listed here are 23 T cell receptor beta chains from one sample, sequenced in a study of T cells after yellow fever vaccination. One entry per CDR3 protein results from TCRdb running MiXCR on the 5' RACE reads. The data show 60,000 to 95,000 distinct CDR3 sequences, with 7.3% seen just once and around 29% held by the top ten. Specimen: CD8+ T cells sorted from PBMCs, collected roughly 10 days after the first yellow fever vaccination. The source of these receptors is a man aged 18 to 29 who received the YFV17D yellow fever vaccine.

This clonotype was seen many times. The chain employs TRBV27 and TRBJ2-1, with D possibly being TRBD1 (5 bases). Germline V gives CDR1 MNHEY, CDR2 SMNVEV (reference sequence). V was trimmed by 2 bases and J by 7 bases, leaving 6 bases between them. This CDR3 contains 12 residues. The CDR3 is CASSLQGNEQFF. The CDR3 DNA follows: TGTGCCAGCAGTTTACAGGGAAATGAGCAGTTCTTC.

The V call is TRBV5-1, the J call TRBJ2-1, with D perhaps TRBD1 (6 bases). Trimming cost V 0 bases and J 7 bases, with 11 bases left between them. The germline V gene has CDR1 SGHRS and CDR2 YFSETQ. The CDR3 has 14 residues. The CDR3 here is CASSLEYRENEQFF. For the CDR3, the DNA is TGCGCCAGCAGCTTGGAATACAGGGAAAATGAGCAGTTCTTC. The full variable domain, in which reference TRBV5-1 and TRBJ2-1 provide the parts outside the CDR3, is KAGVTQTPRYLIKTRGQQVTLSCSPISGHRSVSWYQQTPGQGLQFLFEYFSETQRNKGNFPGRFSGRQFSNSRSEMNVSTLELGDSALYLCASSLEYRENEQFFGPGTRLTVL.

In its sample, this clonotype was seen many times. The genes are TRBV4-3 and TRBJ1-1; D ambiguous. V was cut by 0 bases and J by 2 bases, with 10 bases left in between. There are 15 residues in the CDR3. The germline gives CDR1 LGHNA, CDR2 YSLEER. The CDR3 here is CASSQEGLVNTEAFF. CDR3 nucleotides: TGCGCCAGCAGCCAAGAGGGATTGGTCAACACTGAAGCTTTCTTT.

This clonotype was counted at least ten times. The chain is built from TRBV6-6 and TRBJ1-6; unclear D gene. Trimming stripped 0 bases from V and 8 bases from J, with 11 bases between. This CDR3 region has 15 residues. Germline CDR1 and CDR2: MNHNY and SVGAGI (reference sequence). This chain's CDR3 is CASSYSIREDSPLHF. DNA for the CDR3: TGTGCCAGCAGTTACTCGATTAGGGAGGATTCACCCCTCCACTTT.

There are many counts of this clonotype. The chain has TRBV7-6 and TRBJ1-1; D perhaps matches TRBD1 (5 bases). From germline, CDR1 is SGHVS and CDR2 FNYEAQ. The germline V and J ends were trimmed by 2 bases and 0 bases, with 10 bases remaining between them. CDR3 size: 15 residues. The CDR3: CASSLRGLMNTEAFF. In DNA form, the CDR3 reads TGTGCCAGCAGCTTACGGGGCCTCATGAACACTGAAGCTTTCTTT.

The chain employs TRBV27 and TRBJ1-2; D perhaps matches TRBD1 (6 bases). Germline lookup yields CDR1 MNHEY and CDR2 SMNVEV (reference sequence). The germline V and J ends were trimmed by 6 bases and 8 bases, with 16 bases remaining between them. This CDR3 is built from 13 residues. The CDR3 DNA follows: TGTGCCAGCAGCTGGGGGCAGGGTCTCGGCTACACCTTC. It translates to CASSWGQGLGYTF.

Many counts were recorded for this clonotype. The chain employs TRBV6-5 and TRBJ1-1; D not resolved. The V gene's germline CDR1 is MNHEY and CDR2 SVGAGI. V gave up 6 bases and J gave up 4 bases, with 6 bases separating them. The CDR3 totals 11 residues. The CDR3 DNA reads TGTGCCAGCAGATTTGGCACTGAAGCTTTCTTT. Its translation: CASRFGTEAFF.

This clonotype has a count of ten or more. The chain employs TRBV5-1 and TRBJ2-5; possibly TRBD2 for D (6 bases). Germline V gene lookup returns CDR1 SGHRS and CDR2 YFSETQ. V was shortened by 4 bases and J by 0 bases, with 10 bases between the two germline ends. The CDR3 loop spans 14 amino acids. The CDR3 coding sequence is TGCGCCAGCAGCCTCGGAGGGTACCAAGAGACCCAGTACTTC. Its translation is CASSLGGYQETQYF.

As regards this clonotype: The junction and the germline gene differ at one end; a read error may be behind it. The rearrangement links TRBV3-1 to TRBJ2-2, with D possibly being TRBD2 (5 bases). In germline, CDR1 is LGHDT, CDR2 YNNKEL (reference sequence). There are 17 residues in the CDR3. CDR3 coding DNA: TGTGCCTCCAGCCAAGTATTGGTCGGGCCAAACACCGGGGAGCTGGTTTTT. Amino acid sequence: CASSQVLVGPNTGELVF.

This clonotype has at least ten counts. The chain joins TRBV10-2 to TRBJ2-7; 10 bases agree with TRBD1. Germline values: CDR1 WSHSY, CDR2 SAAADI. This CDR3 spans 13 amino acids. The trim removed 10 bases at V and 2 bases at J, leaving 5 bases unmatched. In nucleotides, the CDR3 is TGCGCCACACGACAGGGGGCAGCCTACGAGCAGTACTTC. This encodes CATRQGAAYEQYF.

This clonotype has ten or more counts. The rearrangement uses TRBV10-3 and TRBJ1-1; D might be TRBD1 (6 bases). This CDR3 is built from 18 residues. Germline assignment: CDR1 ENHRY and CDR2 SYGVKD. V was cut by 2 bases and J by 0 bases, with 19 bases left in between. This chain's CDR3 is CAISETRDKLIMNTEAFF. The CDR3 DNA reads TGTGCCATCAGTGAGACCCGGGACAAGTTGATAATGAACACTGAAGCTTTCTTT.

This clonotype was detected ten times or more. This sequence joins TRBV3-1 and TRBJ1-3, with 10 positions matching TRBD1. CDR1 is LGHDT, CDR2 YNNKEL, per germline (reference sequence). CDR3 size: 15 residues. With 4 bases clipped from V and 4 bases from J, the junction kept 4 bases outside the gene matches. The CDR3 region is CASSLTGGRGNTIYF. The CDR3 DNA sequence: TGTGCCAGCAGCCTGACAGGGGGCCGGGGAAACACCATATATTTT.

This clonotype was counted many times. This chain connects TRBV9 to TRBJ2-1; 12 bases match TRBD2. Germline loops: CDR1 SGDLS, CDR2 YYNGEE. The CDR3 totals 14 residues. J was trimmed by 8 bases and V by 3 bases; bases with no gene match: 3. The CDR3, as DNA: TGTGCCAGCAGCGGCCGGACTAGCGGGGATGAGCAGTTCTTC. Translated, it gives CASSGRTSGDEQFF.

The chain joins TRBV5-4 to TRBJ2-5; 9 bases map to TRBD2. CDR1 and CDR2 (germline): SGHNT, YYREEE (reference sequence). V was pared by 0 bases and J by 5 bases, with 2 bases of the junction left unmatched. The CDR3 loop spans 14 amino acids. CDR3 loop: CASSLEGLAETQYF. The CDR3 nucleotides are TGTGCCAGCAGCTTGGAAGGACTAGCGGAGACCCAGTACTTC.

This chain connects TRBV15 to TRBJ2-1; no firm D call. Germline V gene data show CDR1 as LNHNV and CDR2 as YYDKDF (reference sequence). This CDR3 is 12 amino acids long. Trimming stripped 3 bases from V and 5 bases from J, with 5 bases between. The CDR3 coding sequence is TGTGCCACCAGCAGGGGCGACAATGAGCAGTTCTTC. It specifies CATSRGDNEQFF. The whole variable domain, remainder taken from reference TRBV15 and TRBJ2-1, is DAMVIQNPRYQVTQFGKPVTLSCSQTLNHNVMYWYQQKSSQAPKLLFHYYDKDFNNEADTPDNFQSRRPNTSFCFLDIRSPGLGDTAMYLCATSRGDNEQFFGPGTRLTVL.

The table lists this clonotype with many counts. This chain joins TRBV6-5 and TRBJ2-1, with D possibly matching TRBD1 (6 bases). The germline CDR1 and CDR2 sequences are MNHEY and SVGAGI. V was cut by 4 bases and J by 9 bases, with 19 bases left in between. The CDR3 consists of 15 residues. The CDR3 DNA sequence: TGTGCCAGCAGTTCAACCCCAGGGGAATCTTCTGAGCAGTTCTTC. The encoded protein is CASSSTPGESSEQFF.

This clonotype was counted many times. This sequence joins TRBV3-1 and TRBJ2-7, with D perhaps TRBD1 (6 bases). CDR1 is LGHDT, CDR2 YNNKEL, per germline (reference sequence). This CDR3 is 15 amino acids long. The V gene lost 2 bases and the J gene lost 8 bases, with 19 bases spanning the gap. The CDR3: CASSQTPQDSYQQYV. The CDR3 DNA reads TGTGCCAGCAGCCAAACACCTCAGGACAGTTATCAGCAGTACGTC.

This clonotype was seen repeatedly, ten times or more. This rearrangement joins TRBV7-9 to TRBJ1-1, with D perhaps matching TRBD1 (5 bases). The CDR3 sequence is 15 residues long. V gave up 2 bases and J gave up 1 base, with 11 bases separating them. CDR1 is SEHNR, CDR2 FQNEAQ, per germline (reference sequence). CDR3: CASSLIEGTNTEAFF. DNA of the CDR3: TGTGCCAGCAGCTTAATTGAGGGGACGAACACTGAAGCTTTCTTT.

This clonotype was detected a few times. The chain carries TRBV4-1 and TRBJ1-3; 8 bases are shared with TRBD1. Germline-derived CDR1 and CDR2 are MGHRA and YSYEKL. The CDR3 extends over 14 amino acids. The ends lost 3 bases at V and 2 bases at J; junction bases unmatched: 0. CDR3 region: CASSHRGPGNTIYF. The CDR3 DNA is TGCGCCAGCAGCCACAGGGGGCCTGGAAACACCATATATTTT.

This clonotype was detected only a few times. The chain links TRBV5-1 to TRBJ2-2; 8 bases map to TRBD1. The CDR3 runs to 15 residues. Looked up from germline, CDR1 is SGHRS and CDR2 is YFSETQ. V lost 6 bases and J lost 7; bases outside the gene matches: 11. The CDR3 nucleotides are TGCGCCAGCACCGGACAGGGCGGCCCTCTCGGGGAGCTGTTTTTT. It codes for CASTGQGGPLGELFF.

This clonotype was detected ten times or more. The chain links TRBV6-2 or TRBV6-3 to TRBJ2-5; D is ambiguous. The germline CDR1 and CDR2 sequences are MNHEY and SVGEGT. The CDR3 has 15 amino acids. Trimming removed 0 bases from V and 2 bases from J, with 10 bases in between. CDR3 loop: CASSYSIVRQETQYF. The CDR3 bases are TGTGCCAGCAGTTACTCGATCGTCCGACAAGAGACCCAGTACTTC.

This clonotype was counted ten times or more. The chain combines TRBV29-1 with TRBJ1-3, with unresolved D. CDR3 length: 14 residues. Per germline, CDR1 SQVTM and CDR2 ANQGSEA. Trimming took off 3 bases at V and 0 bases at J, with 9 bases between the two ends. DNA of the CDR3: TGCAGCGTTGAGGACTCTAGCTCTGGAAACACCATATATTTT. Its translation is CSVEDSSSGNTIYF.

At least ten counts were recorded for this clonotype. The V call is TRBV28, the J call TRBJ2-4, with 8 bases lining up with TRBD1. The junction had 7 bases not matched to a gene; V was cut back by 3 bases and J by 9 bases. The CDR3 spans 14 residues. Germline values: CDR1 MDHEN, CDR2 SYDVKM. The CDR3 DNA follows: TGTGCCAGCAGTTTTAGGACAGGGTACGGCATTCAGTACTTC. Amino acid sequence: CASSFRTGYGIQYF. The full variable domain, completed using reference TRBV28 and TRBJ2-4, is DVKVTQSSRYLVKRTGEKVFLECVQDMDHENMFWYRQDPGLGLRLIYFSYDVKMKEKGDIPEGYSVSREKKERFSLILESASTNQTSMYLCASSFRTGYGIQYFGAGTRLSVL.